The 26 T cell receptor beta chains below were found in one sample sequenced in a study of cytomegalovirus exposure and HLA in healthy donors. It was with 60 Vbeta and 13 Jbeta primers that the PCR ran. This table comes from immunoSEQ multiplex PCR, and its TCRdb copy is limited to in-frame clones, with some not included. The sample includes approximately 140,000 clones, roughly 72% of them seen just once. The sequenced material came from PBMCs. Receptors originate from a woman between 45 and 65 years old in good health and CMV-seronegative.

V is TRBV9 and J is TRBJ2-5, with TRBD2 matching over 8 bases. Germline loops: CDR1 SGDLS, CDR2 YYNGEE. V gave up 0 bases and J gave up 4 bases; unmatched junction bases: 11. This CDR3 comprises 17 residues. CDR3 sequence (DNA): TGTGCCAGCAGCGTAGGATGGCGGGAGGTGTTCGGAGAGACCCAGTACTTC. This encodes CASSVGWREVFGETQYF.

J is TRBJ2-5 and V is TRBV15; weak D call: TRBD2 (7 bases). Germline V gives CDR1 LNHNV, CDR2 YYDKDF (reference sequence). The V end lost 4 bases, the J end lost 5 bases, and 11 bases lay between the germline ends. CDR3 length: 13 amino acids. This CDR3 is CATSKGGRETQYF. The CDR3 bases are TGTGCCACCAGCAAGGGGGGGAGGGAGACCCAGTACTTC.

This chain's CDR3 is CASSTEDKNNEQFF. CDR3 nucleotides: TGTGCCAGCAGCACAGAGGACAAAAACAATGAGCAGTTCTTC. The V call is TRBV7-3, the J call TRBJ2-1, with D perhaps matching TRBD1 (5 bases). The CDR3 has 14 residues. Trimming shortened V by 5 bases and J by 5 bases, and 13 bases separated the two germline ends. The germline CDR1 and CDR2 sequences are SGHTA and FQGTGA.

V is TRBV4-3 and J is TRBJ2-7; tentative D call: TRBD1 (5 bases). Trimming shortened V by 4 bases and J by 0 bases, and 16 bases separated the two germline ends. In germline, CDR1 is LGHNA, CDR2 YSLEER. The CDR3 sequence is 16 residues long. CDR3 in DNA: TGCGCCAGCAGCCTACAGACGGACATACACTCCTACGAGCAGTACGTC. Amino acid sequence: CASSLQTDIHSYEQYV.

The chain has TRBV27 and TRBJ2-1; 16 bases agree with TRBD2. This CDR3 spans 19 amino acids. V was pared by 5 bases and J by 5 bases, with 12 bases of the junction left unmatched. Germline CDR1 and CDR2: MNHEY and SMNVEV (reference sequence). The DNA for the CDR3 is TGTGCCAGCAGTGCCGCCGGGACTAGCGGGAGGGCCGGCCACAATGAGCAGTTCTTC. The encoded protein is CASSAAGTSGRAGHNEQFF.

CDR3 DNA sequence: TGTGCCAGCAGTCAAGGCCAGGGTTTAAACGAGCAGTACTTC. This encodes CASSQGQGLNEQYF. The chain carries TRBV6-6 and TRBJ2-7; a weak D match, TRBD1 (5 bases). Germline V lookup: CDR1 MNHNY, CDR2 SVGAGI (reference sequence). The ends were cut back, 5 bases at V and 5 bases at J, with 16 bases in the middle. The CDR3 contains 14 residues.

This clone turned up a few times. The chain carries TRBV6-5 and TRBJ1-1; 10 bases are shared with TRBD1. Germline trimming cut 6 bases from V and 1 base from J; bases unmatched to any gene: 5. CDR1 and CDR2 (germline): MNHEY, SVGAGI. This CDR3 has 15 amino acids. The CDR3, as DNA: TGTGCCAGCAGGATGGACAGGGGGTCGAACACTGAAGCTTTCTTT. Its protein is CASRMDRGSNTEAFF.

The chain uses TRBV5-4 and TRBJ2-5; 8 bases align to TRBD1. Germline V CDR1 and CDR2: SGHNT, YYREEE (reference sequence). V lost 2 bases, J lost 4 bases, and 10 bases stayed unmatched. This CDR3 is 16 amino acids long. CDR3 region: CASSLTQGALLETQYF. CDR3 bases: TGTGCCAGCAGCTTAACCCAGGGGGCTTTATTAGAGACCCAGTACTTC.

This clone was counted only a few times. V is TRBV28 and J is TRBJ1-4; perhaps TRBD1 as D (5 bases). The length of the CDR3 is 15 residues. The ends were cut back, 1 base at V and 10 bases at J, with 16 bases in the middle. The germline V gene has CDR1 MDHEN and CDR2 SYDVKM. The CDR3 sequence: CASSLSSGSVRKLFF. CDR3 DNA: TGTGCCAGCAGTTTATCATCAGGGTCGGTGCGAAAACTGTTTTTT.

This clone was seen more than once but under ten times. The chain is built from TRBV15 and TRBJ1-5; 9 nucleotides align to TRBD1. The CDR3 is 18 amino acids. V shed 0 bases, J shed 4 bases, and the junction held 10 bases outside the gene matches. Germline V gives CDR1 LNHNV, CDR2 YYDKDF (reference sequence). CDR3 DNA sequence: TGTGCCACCAGCAGAGACACAAATACCGGGACAGGGAATCAGCCCCAGCATTTT. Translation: CATSRDTNTGTGNQPQHF.

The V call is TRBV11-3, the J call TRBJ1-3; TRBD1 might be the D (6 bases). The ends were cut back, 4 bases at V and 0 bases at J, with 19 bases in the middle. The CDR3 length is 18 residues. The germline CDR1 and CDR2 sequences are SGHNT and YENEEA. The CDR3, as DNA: TGTGCCAGCAGCTCCCAACAGGGCTCTACTTTCTCTGGAAACACCATATATTTT. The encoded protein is CASSSQQGSTFSGNTIYF.

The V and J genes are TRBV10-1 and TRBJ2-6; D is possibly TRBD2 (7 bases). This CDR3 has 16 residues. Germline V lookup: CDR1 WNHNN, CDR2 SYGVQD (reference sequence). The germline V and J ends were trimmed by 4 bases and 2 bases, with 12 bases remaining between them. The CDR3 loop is CASSGGGHPGANVLTF. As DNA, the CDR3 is TGCGCCAGCAGTGGGGGGGGGCATCCTGGGGCCAACGTCCTGACTTTC.

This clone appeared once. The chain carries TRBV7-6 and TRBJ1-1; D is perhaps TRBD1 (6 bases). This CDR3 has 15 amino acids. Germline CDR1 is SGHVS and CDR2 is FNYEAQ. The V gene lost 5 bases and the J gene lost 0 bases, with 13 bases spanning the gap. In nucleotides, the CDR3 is TGTGCCAGCAGCCCCCGGGACACTGTGAACACTGAAGCTTTCTTT. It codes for CASSPRDTVNTEAFF.

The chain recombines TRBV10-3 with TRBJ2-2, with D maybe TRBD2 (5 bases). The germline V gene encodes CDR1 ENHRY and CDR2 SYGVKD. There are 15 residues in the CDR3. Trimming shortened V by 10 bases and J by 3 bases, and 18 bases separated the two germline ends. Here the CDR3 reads CATLHSGADTGELFF. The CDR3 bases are TGTGCCACCCTTCATTCAGGAGCGGACACCGGGGAGCTGTTTTTT.

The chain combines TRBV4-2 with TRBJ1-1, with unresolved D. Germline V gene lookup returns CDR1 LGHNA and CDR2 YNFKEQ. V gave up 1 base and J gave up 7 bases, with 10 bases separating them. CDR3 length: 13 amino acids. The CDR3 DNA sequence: TGTGCCAGCAGCCAAGCCCAGCGCGATGAAGCTTTCTTT. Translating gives CASSQAQRDEAFF.

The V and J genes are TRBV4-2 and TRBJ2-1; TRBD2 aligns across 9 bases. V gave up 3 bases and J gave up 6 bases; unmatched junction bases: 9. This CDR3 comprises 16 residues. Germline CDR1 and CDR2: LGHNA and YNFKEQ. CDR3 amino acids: CASSQLLAGRGNEQFF. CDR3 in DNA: TGTGCCAGCAGCCAGCTTCTAGCGGGAAGGGGCAATGAGCAGTTCTTC.

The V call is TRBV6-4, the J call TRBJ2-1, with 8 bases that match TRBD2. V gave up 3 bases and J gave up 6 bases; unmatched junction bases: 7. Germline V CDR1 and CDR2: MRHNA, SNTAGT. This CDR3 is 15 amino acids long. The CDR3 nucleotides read TGTGCCAGCAGTGAGATCGCGGGAGGTCTCAATGAGCAGTTCTTC. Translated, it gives CASSEIAGGLNEQFF.

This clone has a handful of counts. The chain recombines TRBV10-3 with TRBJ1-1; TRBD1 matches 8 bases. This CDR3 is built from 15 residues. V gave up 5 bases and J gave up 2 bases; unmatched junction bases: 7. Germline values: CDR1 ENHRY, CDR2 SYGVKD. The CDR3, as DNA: TGTGCCATCAGTCCTGGGACAGGCATAAACACTGAAGCTTTCTTT. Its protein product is CAISPGTGINTEAFF.

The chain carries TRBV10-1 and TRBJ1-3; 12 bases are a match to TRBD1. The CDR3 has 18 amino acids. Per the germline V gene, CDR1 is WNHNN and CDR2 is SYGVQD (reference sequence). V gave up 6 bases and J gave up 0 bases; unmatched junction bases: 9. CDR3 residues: CASRQDWDRGHSGNTIYF. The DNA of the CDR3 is TGCGCCAGCAGACAGGACTGGGACAGGGGGCACTCTGGAAACACCATATATTTT.

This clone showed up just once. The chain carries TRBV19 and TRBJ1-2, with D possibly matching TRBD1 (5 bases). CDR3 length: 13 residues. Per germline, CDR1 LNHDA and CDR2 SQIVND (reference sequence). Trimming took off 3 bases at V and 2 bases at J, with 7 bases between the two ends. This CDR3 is CASSMDKNYGYTF. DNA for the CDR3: TGTGCCAGTAGTATGGACAAGAACTATGGCTACACCTTC.

The CDR3 sequence is CASSDAGTIKDEQFF. As DNA, the CDR3 is TGTGCCAGCTCAGACGCCGGGACTATCAAGGATGAGCAGTTCTTC. The gene calls are TRBV18 and TRBJ2-1; 7 bases match TRBD2. After removal of 5 bases from V and 8 bases from J, the junction contained 12 bases not matched to a gene. The CDR3 contains 15 residues. Germline lookup yields CDR1 KGHSH and CDR2 LQKENI.

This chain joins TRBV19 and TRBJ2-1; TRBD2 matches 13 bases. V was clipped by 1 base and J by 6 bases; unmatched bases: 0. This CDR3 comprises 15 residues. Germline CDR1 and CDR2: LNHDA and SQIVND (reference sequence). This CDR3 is CASSIGLAGGNEQFF. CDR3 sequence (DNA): TGTGCCAGTAGTATAGGACTAGCGGGAGGCAATGAGCAGTTCTTC.

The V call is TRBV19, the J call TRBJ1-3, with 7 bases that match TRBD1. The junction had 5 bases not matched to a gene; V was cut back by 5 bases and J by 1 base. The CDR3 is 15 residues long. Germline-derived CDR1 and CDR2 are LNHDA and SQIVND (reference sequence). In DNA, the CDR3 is TGTGCCAGTAGTCCACGGACAGGTTCTGGAAACACCATATATTTT. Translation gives CASSPRTGSGNTIYF.

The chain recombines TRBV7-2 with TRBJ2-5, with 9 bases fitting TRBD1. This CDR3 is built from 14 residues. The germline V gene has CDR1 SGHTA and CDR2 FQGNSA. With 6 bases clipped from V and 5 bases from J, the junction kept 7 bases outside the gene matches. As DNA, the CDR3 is TGTGCCAGCAGAAGGGGGACAGGGTTGGAGACCCAGTACTTC. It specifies CASRRGTGLETQYF.

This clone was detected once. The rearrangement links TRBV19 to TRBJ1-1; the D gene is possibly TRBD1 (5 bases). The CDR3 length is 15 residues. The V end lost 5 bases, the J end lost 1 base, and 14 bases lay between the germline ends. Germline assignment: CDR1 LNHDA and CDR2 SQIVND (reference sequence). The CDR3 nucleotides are TGTGCCAGTAGTGATACGGGACTCCCGAACACTGAAGCTTTCTTT. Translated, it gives CASSDTGLPNTEAFF.

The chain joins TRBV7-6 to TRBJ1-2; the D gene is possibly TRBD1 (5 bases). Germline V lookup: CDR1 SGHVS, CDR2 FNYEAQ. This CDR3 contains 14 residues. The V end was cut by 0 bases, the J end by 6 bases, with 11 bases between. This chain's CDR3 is CASSLAQGGDGYTF. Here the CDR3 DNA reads TGTGCCAGCAGCTTAGCGCAGGGTGGCGATGGCTACACCTTC.